These T cell receptor beta chains were read from a single sample in a study of T cell changes during pregnancy in multiple sclerosis. TCRdb's table, derived via immunoSEQ multiplex PCR, lists solely in-frame clones and lacks some. Found here are some 60,000 clones, 70% to 90% of them singletons; the top ten hold about 0.4%. The sample here was CD4+ T cells from peripheral blood mononuclear cells, taken in the third trimester of pregnancy. These receptors came from a female donor with multiple sclerosis, enrolled in a pregnancy study. Both conserved end residues are part of each CDR3. The order of the fields is CDR3 DNA, CDR3 protein, D gene, clone size, V gene, J gene. A D gene is named only where the DNA matches it firmly. Clone size is given for some rows only: seen once, a few or many times, or a class if the clone is expanded.

TGCGCCAGCAGCCAAGAGGCGCGACAGGGGGGATACGAGCAGTACTTC,CASSQEARQGGYEQYF,TRBD1,.,TRBV4-1,TRBJ2-7
TGCGCCAGCAGCCCCCCCGGGATCCAAGAGACCCAGTACTTC,CASSPPGIQETQYF,.,.,TRBV5-1,TRBJ2-5
TGTGCCAGCAGTGGATTAGGGGGCAATGAGCAGTTCTTC,CASSGLGGNEQFF,.,.,TRBV2,TRBJ2-1
TGTGCCAGCAGTGGTTATAGCGGGTGGACAGATACGCAGTATTTT,CASSGYSGWTDTQYF,TRBD2,.,TRBV25-1,TRBJ2-3
TGTGCCAGCAGCTTCGGGACAGGGAGGAGCTGGAGGGGGAACACTGAAGCTTTCTTT,CASSFGTGRSWRGNTEAFF,TRBD1,.,TRBV11-2,TRBJ1-1
TGTGCCAGCTCACGTCTAGAAACAGATACGCAGTATTTT,CASSRLETDTQYF,.,.,TRBV18,TRBJ2-3
TGCGCCAGCAGGCAGGGGTCCTCCGGAAACTATGGCTACACCTTC,CASRQGSSGNYGYTF,.,.,TRBV5-1,TRBJ1-2
TGTGCCAGTAGCAGAGACCGGGAGCAAAGGAACACTGAAGCTTTCTTT,CASSRDREQRNTEAFF,.,.,TRBV19,TRBJ1-1
TGTGCCAGCAGCCCCACCGGGACAAGGAACACTGAAGCTTTCTTT,CASSPTGTRNTEAFF,.,medium-sized,TRBV4-2,TRBJ1-1
TGTGCCAGCAGAAGGAGAGGGAAGAGCTACGAGCAGTACTTC,CASRRRGKSYEQYF,.,.,TRBV5-8,TRBJ2-7
TGTGCCAGCATCGACAGGAGCTCTGGAAACACCATATATTTT,CASIDRSSGNTIYF,.,.,TRBV6-5,TRBJ1-3
TGTGCCAGCAGACAGGGTAGCAATCAGCCCCAGCATTTT,CASRQGSNQPQHF,.,.,TRBV2,TRBJ1-5
TGTGCCAGCAGTGACTCGGCAGGCTACTACAATGAGCAGTTCTTC,CASSDSAGYYNEQFF,.,.,TRBV6-4,TRBJ2-1
TGTGCCAGCAGCCCGGGACTAGCGGGAGCGGTCGAGCAGTACTTC,CASSPGLAGAVEQYF,TRBD2,few,TRBV5-6,TRBJ2-7
TGTGCCAGCAGCCAAGGACGGACTAGCGGGGGGGTATTAGTCCTACAGGATGAGCAGTTCTTC,CASSQGRTSGGVLVLQDEQFF,TRBD2,.,TRBV4-2,TRBJ2-1
TGTGCCAGCAAGGGCAACAGGGGGTTAAGCTATGGCTACACCTTC,CASKGNRGLSYGYTF,TRBD1,.,TRBV6-1,TRBJ1-2
TGTGCCAGCAGATTGGGGACGACTAGCAAAAATGAGCAGTTCTTC,CASRLGTTSKNEQFF,TRBD2,.,TRBV6-1,TRBJ2-1
TGTGCCACCCAGACAGGGGGAAAATCCATGAACACTGAAGCTTTCTTT,CATQTGGKSMNTEAFF,TRBD1,.,TRBV19,TRBJ1-1
TGCAGCGTTGAAGGACAGAGTTATGGCTACACCTTC,CSVEGQSYGYTF,.,few,TRBV29-1,TRBJ1-2
TGTGCCAGCAGTGAGCGGTTCGATATTAACTATGGCTACACCTTC,CASSERFDINYGYTF,.,.,TRBV6-4,TRBJ1-2
TGTGCCAGCAGTTACCGGACCGACAGGTGGTCCGAGCAGTACTTC,CASSYRTDRWSEQYF,.,.,TRBV6-5,TRBJ2-7
TGTGCCAGCTCACCACCGGGACAGGGACCCACTGAAGCTTTCTTT,CASSPPGQGPTEAFF,TRBD1,.,TRBV18,TRBJ1-1
TGCAGCGTTGAGCATAGCGGGGGCCCTCAAGGGACCCAGTACTTC,CSVEHSGGPQGTQYF,TRBD2,.,TRBV29-1,TRBJ2-5
TGTGCCAGTAGAATTACAGGGGGTCCAAACTATGGCTACACCTTC,CASRITGGPNYGYTF,TRBD1,.,TRBV19,TRBJ1-2
TGTGCCAGCAGCCCACAGGGAACAGGAAACACCATATATTTT,CASSPQGTGNTIYF,.,.,TRBV7-6,TRBJ1-3
TGTGCCAGCAGCCTGGGACTAGCTCCTACCGGGGAGCTGTTTTTT,CASSLGLAPTGELFF,TRBD2,.,TRBV6-5,TRBJ2-2
TGCGCCAGCAGCCAAGAAACAGCAGAGAGAATAAGCTCCTATAATTCACCCCTCCACTTT,CASSQETAERISSYNSPLHF,.,.,TRBV4-3,TRBJ1-6
TGTGCCTGGAGTGTACGACTAGCGGGAGCCTCTGCCGAGCAGTACTTC,CAWSVRLAGASAEQYF,TRBD2,.,TRBV30,TRBJ2-7